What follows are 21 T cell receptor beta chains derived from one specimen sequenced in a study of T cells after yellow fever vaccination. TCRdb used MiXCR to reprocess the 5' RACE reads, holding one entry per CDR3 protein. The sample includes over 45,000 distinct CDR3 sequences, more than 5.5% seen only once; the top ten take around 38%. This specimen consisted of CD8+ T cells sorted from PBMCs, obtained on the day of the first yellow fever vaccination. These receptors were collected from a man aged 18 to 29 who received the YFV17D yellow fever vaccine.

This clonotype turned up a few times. The CDR3 region is CASTAGLFTDTQYF. The CDR3 DNA reads TGTGCCAGCACCGCGGGGTTATTCACAGATACGCAGTATTTT. This rearrangement joins TRBV12-3 or TRBV12-4 to TRBJ2-3; a weak D match, TRBD2 (6 bases). This CDR3 has 14 amino acids. V lost 7 bases and J 2 bases, leaving 13 bases between the germline ends.

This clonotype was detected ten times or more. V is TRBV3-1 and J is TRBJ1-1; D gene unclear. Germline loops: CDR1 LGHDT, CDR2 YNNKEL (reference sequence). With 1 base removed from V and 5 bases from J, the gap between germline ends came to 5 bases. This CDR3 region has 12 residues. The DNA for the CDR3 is TGTGCCAGCAGCCAAGTCGGTACTGAAGCTTTCTTT. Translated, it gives CASSQVGTEAFF. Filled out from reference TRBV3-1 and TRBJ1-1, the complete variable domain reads DTAVSQTPKYLVTQMGNDKSIKCEQNLGHDTMYWYKQDSKKFLKIMFSYNNKELIINETVPNRFSPKSPDKAHLNLHINSLELGDSAVYFCASSQVGTEAFFGQGTRLTVV.

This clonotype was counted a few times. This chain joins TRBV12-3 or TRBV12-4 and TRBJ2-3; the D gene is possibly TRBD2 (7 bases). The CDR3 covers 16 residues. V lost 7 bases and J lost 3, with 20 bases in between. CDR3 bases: TGTGCCAGCACCCACCCCGTGAAGGGGGGGACAGATACGCAGTATTTT. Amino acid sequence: CASTHPVKGGTDTQYF.

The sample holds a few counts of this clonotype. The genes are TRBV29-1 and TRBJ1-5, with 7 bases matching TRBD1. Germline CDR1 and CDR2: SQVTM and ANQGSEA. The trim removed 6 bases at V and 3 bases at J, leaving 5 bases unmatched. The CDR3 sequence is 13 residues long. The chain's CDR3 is CSVAQGHNQPQHF. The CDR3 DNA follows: TGCAGCGTCGCACAGGGGCACAATCAGCCCCAGCATTTT. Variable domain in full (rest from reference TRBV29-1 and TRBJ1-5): SAVISQKPSRDICQRGTSLTIQCQVDSQVTMMFWYRQQPGQSLTLIATANQGSEATYESGFVIDKFPISRPNLTFSTLTVSNMSPEDSSIYLCSVAQGHNQPQHFGDGTRLSIL.

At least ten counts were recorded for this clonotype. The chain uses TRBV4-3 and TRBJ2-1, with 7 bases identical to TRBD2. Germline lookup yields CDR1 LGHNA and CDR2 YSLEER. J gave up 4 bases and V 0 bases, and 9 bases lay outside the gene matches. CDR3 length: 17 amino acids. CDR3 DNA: TGCGCCAGCAGCCAAGAAGCGAGAACGGGGGGATACAATGAGCAGTTCTTC. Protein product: CASSQEARTGGYNEQFF.

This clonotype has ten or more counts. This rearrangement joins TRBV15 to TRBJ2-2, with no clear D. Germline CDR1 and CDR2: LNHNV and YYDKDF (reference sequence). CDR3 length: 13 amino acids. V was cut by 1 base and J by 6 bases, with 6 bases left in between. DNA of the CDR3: TGTGCCACCAGCAGAGTCGTTCCCGGGGAGCTGTTTTTT. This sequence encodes CATSRVVPGELFF.

CDR3 sequence reads: CASSITGEPIPYQPQHF. CDR3 sequence (DNA): TGTGCCAGTAGTATTACAGGGGAGCCAATTCCGTATCAGCCCCAGCATTTT. The chain couples TRBV19 to TRBJ1-5; 7 bases are shared with TRBD1. Germline-derived CDR1 and CDR2 are LNHDA and SQIVND (reference sequence). This CDR3 region has 17 residues. Trimming removed 3 bases from V and 5 bases from J; junction bases left unmatched: 13.

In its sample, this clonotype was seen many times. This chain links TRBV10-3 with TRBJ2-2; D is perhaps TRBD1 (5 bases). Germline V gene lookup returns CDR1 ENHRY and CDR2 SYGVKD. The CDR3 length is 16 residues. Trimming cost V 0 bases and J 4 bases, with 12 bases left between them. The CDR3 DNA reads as TGTGCCATCAGTGAGTCGTGGCAGGGCGGCACCGGGGAGCTGTTTTTT. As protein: CAISESWQGGTGELFF.

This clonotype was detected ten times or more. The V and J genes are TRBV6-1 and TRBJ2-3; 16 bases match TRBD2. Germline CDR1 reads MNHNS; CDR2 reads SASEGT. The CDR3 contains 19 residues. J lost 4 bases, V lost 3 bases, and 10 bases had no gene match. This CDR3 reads CASSEGLAGGSEFPDTQYF. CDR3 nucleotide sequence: TGTGCCAGCAGTGAGGGACTAGCGGGGGGGAGCGAATTCCCAGATACGCAGTATTTT.

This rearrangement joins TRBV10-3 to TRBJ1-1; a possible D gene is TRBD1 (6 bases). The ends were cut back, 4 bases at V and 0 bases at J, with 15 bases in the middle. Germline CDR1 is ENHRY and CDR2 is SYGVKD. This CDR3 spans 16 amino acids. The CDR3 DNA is TGTGCCATCAGTGTTGGGACACCCTCCGTGAACACTGAAGCTTTCTTT. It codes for CAISVGTPSVNTEAFF.

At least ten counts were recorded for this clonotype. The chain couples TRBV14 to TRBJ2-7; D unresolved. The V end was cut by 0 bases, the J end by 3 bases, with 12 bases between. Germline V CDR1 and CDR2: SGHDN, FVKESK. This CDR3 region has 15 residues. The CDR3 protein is CASSQECGDYYEQYV. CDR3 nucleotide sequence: TGTGCCAGCAGCCAAGAGTGCGGAGATTACTACGAGCAGTACGTC.

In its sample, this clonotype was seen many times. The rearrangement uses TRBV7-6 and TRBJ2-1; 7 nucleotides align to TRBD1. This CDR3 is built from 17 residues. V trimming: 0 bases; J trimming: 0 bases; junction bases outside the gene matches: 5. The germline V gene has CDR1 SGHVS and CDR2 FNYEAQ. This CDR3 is CASSLAPGDSSYNEQFF. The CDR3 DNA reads TGTGCCAGCAGCTTAGCGCCTGGGGACAGCTCCTACAATGAGCAGTTCTTC.

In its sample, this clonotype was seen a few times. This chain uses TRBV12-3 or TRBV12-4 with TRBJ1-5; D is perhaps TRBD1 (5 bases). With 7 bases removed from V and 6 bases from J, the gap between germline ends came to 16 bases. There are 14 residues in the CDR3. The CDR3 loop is CASTMRDRGQPQHF. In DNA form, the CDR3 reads TGTGCCAGCACCATGAGGGACCGCGGTCAGCCCCAGCATTTT.

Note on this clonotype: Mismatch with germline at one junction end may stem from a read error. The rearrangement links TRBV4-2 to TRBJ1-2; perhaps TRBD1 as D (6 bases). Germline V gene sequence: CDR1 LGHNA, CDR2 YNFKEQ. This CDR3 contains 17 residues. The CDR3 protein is CTSSLIPQGLEGYGYTF. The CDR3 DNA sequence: TGTACCAGCAGTTTAATCCCGCAGGGGCTGGAGGGCTATGGCTACACCTTC.

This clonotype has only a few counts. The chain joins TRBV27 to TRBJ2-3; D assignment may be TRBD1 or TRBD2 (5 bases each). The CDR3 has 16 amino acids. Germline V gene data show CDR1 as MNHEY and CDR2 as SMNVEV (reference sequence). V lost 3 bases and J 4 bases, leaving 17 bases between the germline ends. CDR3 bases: TGTGCCAGCAGTTTTCGGGCAGGGAGTCGTCCAGATACGCAGTATTTT. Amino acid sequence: CASSFRAGSRPDTQYF.

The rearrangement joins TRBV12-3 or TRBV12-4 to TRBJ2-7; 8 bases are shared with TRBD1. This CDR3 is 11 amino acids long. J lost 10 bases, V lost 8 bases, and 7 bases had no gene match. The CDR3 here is CASGEDRVQYF. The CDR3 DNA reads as TGTGCCAGCGGGGAGGACAGGGTACAGTACTTC.

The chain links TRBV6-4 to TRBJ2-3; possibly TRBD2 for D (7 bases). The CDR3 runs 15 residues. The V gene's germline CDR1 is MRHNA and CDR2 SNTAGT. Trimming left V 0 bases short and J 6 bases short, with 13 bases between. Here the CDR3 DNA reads TGTGCCAGCAGTGACTCGATCGGGGGGCCGGATACGCAGTATTTT. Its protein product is CASSDSIGGPDTQYF.

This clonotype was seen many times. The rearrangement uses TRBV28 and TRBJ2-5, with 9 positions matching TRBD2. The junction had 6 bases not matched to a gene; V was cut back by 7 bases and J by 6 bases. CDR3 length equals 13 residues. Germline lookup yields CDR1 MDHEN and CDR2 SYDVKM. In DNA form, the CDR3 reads TGTGCCAGCATGGCGGGGGGGAAAAAGACCCAGTACTTC. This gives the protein CASMAGGKKTQYF.

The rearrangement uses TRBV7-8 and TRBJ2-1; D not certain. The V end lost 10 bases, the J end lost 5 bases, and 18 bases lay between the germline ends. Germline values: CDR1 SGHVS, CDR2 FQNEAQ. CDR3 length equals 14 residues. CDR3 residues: CAMSPGRRHNEQFF. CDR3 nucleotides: TGTGCCATGAGCCCCGGGCGACGGCACAATGAGCAGTTCTTC.

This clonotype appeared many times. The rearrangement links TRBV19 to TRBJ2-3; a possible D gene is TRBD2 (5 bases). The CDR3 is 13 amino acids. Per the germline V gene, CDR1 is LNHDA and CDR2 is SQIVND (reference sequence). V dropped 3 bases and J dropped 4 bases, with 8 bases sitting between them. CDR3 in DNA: TGTGCCAGTAGTATCGGTAGCGCAGATACGCAGTATTTT. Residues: CASSIGSADTQYF.

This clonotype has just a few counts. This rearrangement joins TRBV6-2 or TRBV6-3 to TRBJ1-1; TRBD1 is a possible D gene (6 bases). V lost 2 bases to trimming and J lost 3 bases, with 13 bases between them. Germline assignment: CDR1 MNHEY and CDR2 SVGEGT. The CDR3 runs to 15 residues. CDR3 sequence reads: CASSYPPTGYTEAFF. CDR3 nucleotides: TGTGCCAGCAGTTACCCCCCCACAGGGTACACTGAAGCTTTCTTT.